Shown below are 30 T cell receptor beta chains from a single sample sequenced in a study of T-cell reconstitution after alpha-beta-depleted transplantation in children. Preparation of the TCRbeta library used unique molecular identifiers. In TCRdb, the PCR reads were re-called with MiXCR into one record per CDR3 protein. The sample shows 200,000 to 300,000 distinct CDR3 sequences, roughly 24% of them seen only once. The sample was PBMCs, taken before TCRalphabeta/CD19-depleted stem cell transplant. All receptors derive from a girl aged 2 to 10 with Fanconi anemia, due to receive a stem cell transplant.

The chain uses TRBV12-3 or TRBV12-4 and TRBJ2-3; 7 bases are a match to TRBD2. After removal of 3 bases from V and 3 bases from J, the junction contained 6 bases not matched to a gene. CDR3 length: 15 residues. Here the CDR3 DNA reads TGTGCCAGCAGTTTTATGAGCGGGACGACAGATACGCAGTATTTT. Translation gives CASSFMSGTTDTQYF.

The chain uses TRBV24-1 and TRBJ2-1; D gene unclear. V was trimmed by 1 base and J by 5 bases, leaving 17 bases between them. Looked up from germline, CDR1 is KGHDR and CDR2 is SFDVKD. The CDR3 runs 17 residues. The CDR3 reads CATSDFGFPDFNNEQFF. DNA of the CDR3: TGTGCCACCAGTGATTTCGGGTTCCCTGATTTTAACAATGAGCAGTTCTTC.

The sample holds a few counts of this clonotype. The chain has TRBV7-2 and TRBJ2-1; 8 bases line up with TRBD2. V was clipped by 2 bases and J by 7 bases; unmatched bases: 7. The CDR3 is made up of 15 amino acids. Germline V gives CDR1 SGHTA, CDR2 FQGNSA. CDR3 residues: CASSLRRSGGNEQFF. The CDR3 nucleotides read TGTGCCAGCAGCTTAAGGAGGAGCGGGGGTAATGAGCAGTTCTTC.

The CDR3 spells CASSQRSQPIYYEQYF. The CDR3 DNA reads TGCGCCAGCAGTCAAAGGAGCCAACCAATCTACTACGAGCAGTACTTC. The J gene is TRBJ2-7, the V gene TRBV23-1, with D unresolved. TRBV23-1 is sorted into the ORF group, with uncertain function. Between the trimmed V and J ends, which lost 2 bases and 3 bases, there was a span of 17 bases. This CDR3 is 16 amino acids long.

Ten or more counts support this clonotype. This may arise from a read error, as a much more abundant clone is one base away. The genes are TRBV12-3 or TRBV12-4 and TRBJ2-2; D is ambiguous. The V end lost 3 bases, the J end lost 2 bases, and 1 base lay between the germline ends. This CDR3 has 12 residues. The CDR3 loop is CASSFNTGELFF. The CDR3 bases are TGTGCCAGCAGTTTCAACACCGGGGAGCTGTTTTTT.

The chain joins TRBV7-7 to TRBJ2-1; D not certain. Germline values: CDR1 SSHAT, CDR2 FNYEAQ (reference sequence). This CDR3 spans 14 amino acids. V lost 4 bases to trimming and J lost 11 bases, with 18 bases between them. The CDR3 DNA reads TGTGCCAGCAGCTCCTCGCGCCTCAGTGAAAAGCAGTTCTTC. Amino acids: CASSSSRLSEKQFF.

Note on this clonotype: A read error may explain this, as a much larger clone is one base away. The chain employs TRBV12-3 or TRBV12-4 and TRBJ1-1; D remains unclear. The CDR3 covers 13 residues. The CDR3 nucleotides read TGTGCCAGCAGTTTTTCGGAGAACACTGAATCTTTCTTT. This encodes CASSFSENTESFF.

This clonotype was seen many times. The rearrangement links TRBV12-3 or TRBV12-4 to TRBJ2-2; TRBD2 agrees at 7 bases. J gave up 6 bases and V 6 bases, and 7 bases lay outside the gene matches. The CDR3 totals 14 residues. The CDR3 is CASRAGERAGELFF. Here the CDR3 DNA reads TGTGCCAGCAGGGCGGGAGAAAGGGCCGGGGAGCTGTTTTTT.

J is TRBJ2-3 and V is TRBV20-1; no clear D. Germline CDR1 reads DFQATT; CDR2 reads SNEGSKA (reference sequence). Trimming removed 3 bases from V and 2 bases from J, with 6 bases in between. The CDR3 extends over 12 amino acids. CDR3 in amino acids: CSASRDTDTQYF. DNA for the CDR3: TGCAGTGCTAGTAGGGACACAGATACGCAGTATTTT.

This clonotype has just a few counts. CDR3 loop: CASSLFLDGYQETQYF. CDR3 DNA sequence: TGTGCCAGCAGCTTATTCCTAGACGGGTACCAAGAGACCCAGTACTTC. V is TRBV7-9 and J is TRBJ2-5, with D unclear. V lost 2 bases and J 0 bases, leaving 13 bases between the germline ends. CDR1 is SEHNR and CDR2 is FQNEAQ in the germline V gene (reference sequence). The length of the CDR3 is 16 residues.

The chain joins TRBV29-1 to TRBJ2-7; 7 nucleotides agree with TRBD1. Germline V CDR1 and CDR2: SQVTM, ANQGSEA. The CDR3 covers 14 residues. Trimming took 5 bases from V and 4 from J; bases not matched to a gene: 11. CDR3 nucleotide sequence: TGCAGCGTTCGACAGGGTACTTCTTTTTACGAGCAGTACTTC. It translates to CSVRQGTSFYEQYF.

This clonotype was seen repeatedly, ten times or more. This chain joins TRBV6-5 and TRBJ2-1; 8 bases map to TRBD2. Germline assignment: CDR1 MNHEY and CDR2 SVGAGI. V lost 2 bases, J lost 2 bases, and 5 bases stayed unmatched. The CDR3 spans 16 residues. The CDR3 sequence: CASSYRGGVTYNEQFF. CDR3 nucleotides: TGTGCCAGCAGTTACCGGGGGGGGGTCACCTACAATGAGCAGTTCTTC.

At least ten counts were recorded for this clonotype. The chain recombines TRBV24-1 with TRBJ2-1; 9 bases align to TRBD1. Germline CDR1 reads KGHDR; CDR2 reads SFDVKD. V trimming: 6 bases; J trimming: 5 bases; junction bases outside the gene matches: 7. The CDR3 has 15 amino acids. CDR3 DNA sequence: TGTGCCACCAGTATAGGACAGGGGAGGGACAATGAGCAGTTCTTC. This encodes CATSIGQGRDNEQFF.

CDR3 bases: TGCAGTGCTAGGGCGGGTCCAGACACAGATACGCAGTATTTT. This codes for CSARAGPDTDTQYF. This sequence joins TRBV20-1 and TRBJ2-3; weak D call: TRBD2 (5 bases). The V gene's germline CDR1 is DFQATT and CDR2 SNEGSKA (reference sequence). CDR3 size: 14 residues. Trimming stripped 3 bases from V and 2 bases from J, with 12 bases between.

This clonotype was seen only a few times. The chain recombines TRBV15 with TRBJ2-5; 8 bases agree with TRBD2. After removal of 0 bases from V and 4 bases from J, the junction contained 4 bases not matched to a gene. Germline V CDR1 and CDR2: LNHNV, YYDKDF (reference sequence). The length of the CDR3 is 15 residues. The CDR3 is CATSRDPGGGETQYF. The DNA of the CDR3 is TGTGCCACCAGCAGAGATCCCGGGGGGGGAGAGACCCAGTACTTC.

The chain uses TRBV20-1 and TRBJ2-3, with D possibly TRBD2 on 6 matching bases. Per germline, CDR1 DFQATT and CDR2 SNEGSKA (reference sequence). The V gene lost 6 bases and the J gene lost 5 bases, with 24 bases spanning the gap. This CDR3 comprises 16 residues. The CDR3 region has the DNA TGCAGTGCCACGACCTGGGGGGATACAAGTCAAGATACGCAGTATTTT. Residues: CSATTWGDTSQDTQYF.

This clonotype was seen ten or more times. The CDR3: CASSLAFLAGGLSDTQYF. DNA for the CDR3: TGTGCCAGCAGCTTGGCTTTCCTAGCGGGGGGGCTATCAGATACGCAGTATTTT. The chain employs TRBV5-6 and TRBJ2-3, with 12 bases that match TRBD2. Trimming took 0 bases from V and 4 from J; bases not matched to a gene: 9. Germline loops: CDR1 SGHDT, CDR2 YYEEEE. The CDR3 runs to 18 residues. The variable domain in full, with the rest retrieved from reference TRBV5-6 and TRBJ2-3, is DAGVTQSPTHLIKTRGQQVTLRCSPKSGHDTVSWYQQALGQGPQFIFQYYEEEERQRGNFPDRFSGHQFPNYSSELNVNALLLGDSALYLCASSLAFLAGGLSDTQYFGPGTRLTVL.

The gene calls are TRBV7-2 and TRBJ2-3; 10 bases fit TRBD2. The V and J ends lost 2 bases and 2 bases, in that order; junction bases with no gene match: 4. Germline-derived CDR1 and CDR2 are SGHTA and FQGNSA. This CDR3 spans 16 amino acids. CDR3 residues: CASSLTTSGATDTQYF. The CDR3 DNA sequence: TGTGCCAGCAGCTTAACTACTAGCGGGGCCACAGATACGCAGTATTTT.

The chain carries TRBV20-1 and TRBJ2-7; D may be TRBD1 (6 bases). Per the germline V gene, CDR1 is DFQATT and CDR2 is SNEGSKA (reference sequence). With 1 base removed from V and 6 bases from J, the gap between germline ends came to 13 bases. CDR3 length: 13 residues. The CDR3 reads CSARASGQREQYF. As DNA, the CDR3 is TGCAGTGCTAGAGCAAGCGGACAGCGCGAGCAGTACTTC.

Ten or more counts support this clonotype. The DNA for the CDR3 is TGCAGCGTTGAAGAATGGCAGGGGGCTCCAGAGACCCAGTACTTC. Translating it yields CSVEEWQGAPETQYF. The V and J genes are TRBV29-1 and TRBJ2-5, with 8 nucleotides matching TRBD1. The CDR3 runs 15 residues. The ends lost 0 bases at V and 4 bases at J; junction bases unmatched: 7. Germline V CDR1 and CDR2: SQVTM, ANQGSEA.

A word on this clonotype: No DNA is shown, since the ends of the CDR3 on it are uncertain; the CDR3 is the one TCRdb lists. The rearrangement joins TRBV12-3 or TRBV12-4 to TRBJ2-2; the table assigns TRBD1, which was not confirmed against the DNA. The CDR3 is 17 residues long, ends included. The CDR3 sequence: CASSLTIRDLTPGSCFF.

The chain employs TRBV7-3 and TRBJ2-1; 7 nucleotides agree with TRBD2. V was clipped by 2 bases and J by 5 bases; unmatched bases: 6. The CDR3 sequence is 15 residues long. In germline, CDR1 is SGHTA, CDR2 FQGTGA. The CDR3 loop reads CASSLGGRRHNEQFF. CDR3 nucleotides: TGTGCCAGCAGCTTAGGCGGGAGAAGGCACAATGAGCAGTTCTTC.

The chain couples TRBV12-3 or TRBV12-4 to TRBJ2-2; D is ambiguous. The CDR3 has 15 amino acids. Trimming took 1 base from V and 5 from J, leaving 11 bases between them. CDR3: CASSLVLGATGELFF. In DNA form, the CDR3 reads TGTGCCAGCAGTTTAGTCCTTGGAGCGACCGGGGAGCTGTTTTTT.

This clonotype has at least ten counts. The chain recombines TRBV29-1 with TRBJ2-3; tentatively, D is TRBD1 (5 bases). The CDR3 contains 15 residues. Germline V gene lookup returns CDR1 SQVTM and CDR2 ANQGSEA. Trimming removed 4 bases from V and 4 bases from J, with 18 bases in between. The CDR3 nucleotides read TGCAGCGTTGCGGGCGGTGCCAGGGCCTCAGATACGCAGTATTTT. Encoded protein: CSVAGGARASDTQYF.

This clonotype was found many times. The chain combines TRBV12-3 or TRBV12-4 with TRBJ2-7; D not resolved. Trimming stripped 3 bases from V and 3 bases from J, with 6 bases between. The CDR3 extends over 12 amino acids. CDR3 DNA sequence: TGTGCCAGCAGTTTGATGGACTACGAGCAGTACTTC. Translation gives CASSLMDYEQYF.

This clonotype was observed at least ten times. The chain recombines TRBV7-2 with TRBJ2-3; TRBD2 might be the D (5 bases). The CDR3 spans 13 residues. V shed 4 bases and J shed 3 bases, with 8 bases lying between them. Germline CDR1 reads SGHTA; CDR2 reads FQGNSA. In DNA, the CDR3 is TGTGCCAGCAGCTCCACTAGAACAGATACGCAGTATTTT. Its translation: CASSSTRTDTQYF.

The chain employs TRBV28 and TRBJ1-1; D is unclear. The CDR3 length is 13 residues. CDR1 MDHEN and CDR2 SYDVKM come from the germline V gene. Deletions cut 3 bases from V and 0 bases from J, with 5 bases between. The CDR3 reads CASSFFMNTEAFF. In DNA form, the CDR3 reads TGTGCCAGCAGTTTTTTTATGAACACTGAAGCTTTCTTT.

The chain combines TRBV19 with TRBJ2-2; TRBD2 matches at 14 bases. With V trimmed by 5 bases and J by 4 bases, 3 bases remained unmatched. From germline, CDR1 is LNHDA and CDR2 SQIVND (reference sequence). The CDR3 loop spans 16 amino acids. The CDR3, as DNA: TGTGCCAGTAGTCACGGACTAGCGGGGGGCACCGGGGAGCTGTTTTTT. Its translation is CASSHGLAGGTGELFF.

This clonotype was seen a handful of times. The gene calls are TRBV12-3 or TRBV12-4 and TRBJ2-6, with D hard to call. CDR3 length equals 16 residues. V was shortened by 1 base and J by 2 bases, with 9 bases between the two germline ends. CDR3 protein: CASSLGLGTGANVLTF. DNA for the CDR3: TGTGCCAGCAGTTTAGGTCTGGGGACTGGGGCCAACGTCCTGACTTTC.

This clonotype appeared many times. The J gene is TRBJ2-2, the V gene TRBV10-2; D unclear. V shed 8 bases and J shed 1 base, with 5 bases lying between them. The CDR3 consists of 12 residues. Germline CDR1 is WSHSY and CDR2 is SAAADI. The CDR3 region has the DNA TGCGCCAGCTGTAGGAACACCGGGGAGCTGTTTTTT. It encodes CASCRNTGELFF.